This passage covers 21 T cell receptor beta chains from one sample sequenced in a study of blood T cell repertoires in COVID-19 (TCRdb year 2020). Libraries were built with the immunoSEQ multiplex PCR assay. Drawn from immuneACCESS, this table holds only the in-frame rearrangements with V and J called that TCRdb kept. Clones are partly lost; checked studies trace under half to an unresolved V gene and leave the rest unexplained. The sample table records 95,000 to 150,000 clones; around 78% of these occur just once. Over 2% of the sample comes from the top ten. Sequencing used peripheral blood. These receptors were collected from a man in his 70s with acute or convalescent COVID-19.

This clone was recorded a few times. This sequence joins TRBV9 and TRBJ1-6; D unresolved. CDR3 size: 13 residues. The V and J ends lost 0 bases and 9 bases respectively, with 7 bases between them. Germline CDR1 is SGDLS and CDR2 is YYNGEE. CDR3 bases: TGTGCCAGCAGCGTAGGAGGCCCTTCACCCCTCCACTTT. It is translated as CASSVGGPSPLHF.

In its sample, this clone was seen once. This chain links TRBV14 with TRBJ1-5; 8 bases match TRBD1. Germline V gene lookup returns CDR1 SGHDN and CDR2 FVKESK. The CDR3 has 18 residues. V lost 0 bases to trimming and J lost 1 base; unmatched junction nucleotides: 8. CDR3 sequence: CASSQDPSRGRSNQPQHF. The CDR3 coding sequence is TGTGCCAGCAGCCAAGACCCCAGCAGGGGGCGAAGCAATCAGCCCCAGCATTTT.

CDR3 DNA: TGTGCCAGCAGCTTAAAGACACTCCAAGATACGCAGTATTTT. Protein product: CASSLKTLQDTQYF. The genes are TRBV7-3 and TRBJ2-3; D is unclear. Germline CDR1 and CDR2: SGHTA and FQGTGA. The CDR3 covers 14 residues. Between the trimmed V and J ends, which lost 1 base and 5 bases, there was a span of 10 bases.

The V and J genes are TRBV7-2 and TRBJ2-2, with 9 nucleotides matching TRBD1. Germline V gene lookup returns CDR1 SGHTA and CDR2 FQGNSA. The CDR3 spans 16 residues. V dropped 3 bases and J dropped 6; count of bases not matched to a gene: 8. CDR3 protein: CASSFGTGSRSGELFF. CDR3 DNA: TGTGCCAGCAGCTTTGGGACAGGGTCGAGGTCCGGGGAGCTGTTTTTT.

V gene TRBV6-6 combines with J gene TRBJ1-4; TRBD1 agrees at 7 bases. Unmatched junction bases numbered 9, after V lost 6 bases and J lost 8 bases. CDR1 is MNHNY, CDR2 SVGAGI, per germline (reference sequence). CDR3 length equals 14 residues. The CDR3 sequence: CASSYGQDREKLFF. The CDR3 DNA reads TGTGCCAGCAGCTACGGACAGGATCGGGAAAAACTGTTTTTT.

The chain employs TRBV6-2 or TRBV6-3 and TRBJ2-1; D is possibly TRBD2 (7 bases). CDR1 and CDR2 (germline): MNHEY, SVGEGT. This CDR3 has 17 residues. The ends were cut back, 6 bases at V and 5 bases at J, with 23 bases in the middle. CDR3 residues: CASSPRGGETRNNEQFF. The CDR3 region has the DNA TGTGCCAGCAGCCCTAGGGGGGGCGAAACCCGAAACAATGAGCAGTTCTTC.

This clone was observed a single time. This chain's CDR3 is CASSLSSAGANVLTF. CDR3 coding DNA: TGTGCCAGCAGCTTATCTAGCGCTGGGGCCAACGTCCTGACTTTC. The chain has TRBV7-2 and TRBJ2-6; perhaps TRBD2 as D (6 bases). The CDR3 spans 15 residues. V was shortened by 2 bases and J by 2 bases, with 7 bases between the two germline ends. Germline CDR1 and CDR2: SGHTA and FQGNSA.

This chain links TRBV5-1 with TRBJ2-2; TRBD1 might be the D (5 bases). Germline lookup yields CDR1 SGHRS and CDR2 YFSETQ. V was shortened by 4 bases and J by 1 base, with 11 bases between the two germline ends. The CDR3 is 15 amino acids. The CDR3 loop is CASSPPQGNTGELFF. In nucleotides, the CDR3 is TGCGCCAGCAGCCCGCCCCAGGGGAACACCGGGGAGCTGTTTTTT.

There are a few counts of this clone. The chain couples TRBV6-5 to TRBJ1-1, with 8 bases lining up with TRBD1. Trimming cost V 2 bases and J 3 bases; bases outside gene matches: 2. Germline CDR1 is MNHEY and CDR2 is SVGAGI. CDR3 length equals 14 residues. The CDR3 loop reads CASSYRGQDTEAFF. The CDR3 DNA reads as TGTGCCAGCAGTTACCGGGGACAGGACACTGAAGCTTTCTTT.

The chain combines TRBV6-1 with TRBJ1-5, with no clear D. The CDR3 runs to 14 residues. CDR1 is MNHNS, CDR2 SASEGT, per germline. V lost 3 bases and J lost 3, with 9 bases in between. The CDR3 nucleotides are TGTGCCAGCAGTGACCGCTCACTCAATCAGCCCCAGCATTTT. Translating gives CASSDRSLNQPQHF.

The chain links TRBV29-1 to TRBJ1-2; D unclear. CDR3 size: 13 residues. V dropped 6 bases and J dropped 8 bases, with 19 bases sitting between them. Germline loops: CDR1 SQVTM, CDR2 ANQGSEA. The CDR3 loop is CSVGSSGGPGYTF. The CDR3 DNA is TGCAGCGTCGGGAGCTCGGGAGGTCCAGGCTACACCTTC.

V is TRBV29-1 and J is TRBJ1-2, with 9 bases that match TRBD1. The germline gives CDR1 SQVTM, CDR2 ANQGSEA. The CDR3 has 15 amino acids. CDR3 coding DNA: TGCAGTTGTGGGGACAGGGACATAGCTAACTATGGCTACACCTTC. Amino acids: CSCGDRDIANYGYTF. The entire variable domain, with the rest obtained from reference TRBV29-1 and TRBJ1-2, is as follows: SAVISQKPSRDICQRGTSLTIQCQVDSQVTMMFWYRQQPGQSLTLIATANQGSEATYESGFVIDKFPISRPNLTFSTLTVSNMSPEDSSIYLCSCGDRDIANYGYTFGSGTRLTVV.

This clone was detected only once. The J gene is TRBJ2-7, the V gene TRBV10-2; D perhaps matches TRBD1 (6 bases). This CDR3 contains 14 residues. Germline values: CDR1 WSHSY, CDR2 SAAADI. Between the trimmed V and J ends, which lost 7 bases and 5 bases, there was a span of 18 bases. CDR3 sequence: CASTLPGQVDEQYF. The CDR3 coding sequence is TGCGCCAGCACCCTACCGGGACAAGTGGACGAGCAGTACTTC.

The DNA for the CDR3 is TGCGCCAGCAGCTTAGGACAGAGTATCACTGAAGCTTTCTTT. This codes for CASSLGQSITEAFF. The rearrangement joins TRBV5-1 to TRBJ1-1, with a weak D call TRBD1 (6 bases). The CDR3 is 14 residues long. Germline CDR1 is SGHRS and CDR2 is YFSETQ. Trimming took off 2 bases at V and 4 bases at J, with 12 bases between the two ends.

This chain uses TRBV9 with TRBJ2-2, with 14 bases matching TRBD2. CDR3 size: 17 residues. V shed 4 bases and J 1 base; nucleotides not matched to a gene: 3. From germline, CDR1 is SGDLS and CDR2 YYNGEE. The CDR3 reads CASSLGLAGGNTGELFF. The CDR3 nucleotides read TGTGCCAGCAGCCTCGGACTAGCGGGGGGGAACACCGGGGAGCTGTTTTTT.

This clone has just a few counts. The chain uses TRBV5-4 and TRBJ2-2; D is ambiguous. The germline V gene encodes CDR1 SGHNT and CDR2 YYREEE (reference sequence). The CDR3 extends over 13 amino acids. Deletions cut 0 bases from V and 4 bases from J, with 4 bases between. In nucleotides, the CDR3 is TGTGCCAGCAGCTTGGACGGCACCGGGGAGCTGTTTTTT. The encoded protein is CASSLDGTGELFF.

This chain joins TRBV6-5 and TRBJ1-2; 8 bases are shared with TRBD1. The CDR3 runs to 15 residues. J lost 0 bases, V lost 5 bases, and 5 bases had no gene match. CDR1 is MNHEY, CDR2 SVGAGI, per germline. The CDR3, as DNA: TGTGCCAGCAGTCCGACAGGGGACCCTAACTATGGCTACACCTTC. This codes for CASSPTGDPNYGYTF.

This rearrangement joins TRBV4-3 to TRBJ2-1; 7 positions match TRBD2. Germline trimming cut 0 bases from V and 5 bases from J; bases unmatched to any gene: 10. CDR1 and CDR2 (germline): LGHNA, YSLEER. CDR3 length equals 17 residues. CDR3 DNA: TGCGCCAGCAGCCAAGATTCGGCCCTAGCGGTAAACAATGAGCAGTTCTTC. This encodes CASSQDSALAVNNEQFF.

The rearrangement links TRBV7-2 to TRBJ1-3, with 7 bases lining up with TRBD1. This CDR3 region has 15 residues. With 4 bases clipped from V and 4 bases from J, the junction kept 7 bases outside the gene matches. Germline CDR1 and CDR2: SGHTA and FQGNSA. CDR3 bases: TGTGCCAGCAGCTCATCGACAGGGAGAGGAAACACCATATATTTT. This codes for CASSSSTGRGNTIYF.

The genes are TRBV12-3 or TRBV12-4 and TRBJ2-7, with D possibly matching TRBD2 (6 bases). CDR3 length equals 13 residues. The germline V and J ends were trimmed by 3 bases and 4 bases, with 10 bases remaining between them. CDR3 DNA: TGTGCCAGCAGTTTTGGCGGAGGGTACGAGCAGTACTTC. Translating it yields CASSFGGGYEQYF.

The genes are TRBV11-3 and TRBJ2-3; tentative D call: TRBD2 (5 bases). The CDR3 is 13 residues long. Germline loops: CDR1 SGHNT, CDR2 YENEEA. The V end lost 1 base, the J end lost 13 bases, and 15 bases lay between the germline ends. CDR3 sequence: CASSLAEDWIKYF. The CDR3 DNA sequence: TGTGCCAGCAGCTTAGCAGAGGACTGGATTAAGTATTTT.